The clone carrying this T cell receptor (beta chain) appeared many times. No antigen is known for it. Generation of TCR beta libraries employed quantitative 5'-RACE incorporating molecular barcodes. TCRdb independently ran MiXCR on the 5' RACE reads; one entry per CDR3 protein. The sample records about 510,000 distinct CDR3 sequences, about 5% being singletons. Germline lookup yields CDR1 DFQATT and CDR2 SNEGSKA (reference sequence). V dropped 2 bases and J dropped 0 bases, with 7 bases sitting between them. The CDR3 runs to 13 residues. This sample stems from a study of CD8 T cells in ankylosing spondylitis. Overall study results and limits: A TCR beta motif of seven or eight highly homologous variants appeared characteristic of ankylosing spondylitis blood. With a CD8+ phenotype, disease-linked clones were relatively rare in peripheral blood. Some motif variants were previously reported in reactive arthritis synovial fluid and blood.

V usage is TRBV20-1 and J usage is TRBJ1-1; D not certain. The clonotype was recovered from a male donor with ankylosing spondylitis. Sequenced material: blood, either unsorted or a sorted T cell fraction (not recorded which). The CDR3 DNA is TGCAGTGCTAGACATGGGGTGAACACTGAAGCTTTCTTT. This gives the protein CSARHGVNTEAFF.